The 26 T cell receptor beta chains presented below share a single source sample, sequenced in a study of CD8 T cells in Susac syndrome. Reverse transcription of roughly 0.5 to 1 ug RNA was performed with random hexamers. Via MiXCR, TCRdb re-called the immunoSEQ multiplex PCR reads, giving one row per CDR3 protein. The table includes a few hundred thousand distinct CDR3 sequences, 85% to 90% detected once. The sequencing sample was made of CD8+ T cells from PBMCs. Receptors originate from a human donor with multiple sclerosis.

V usage is TRBV20-1 and J usage is TRBJ2-3; 7 bases are shared with TRBD2. CDR1 and CDR2 from the germline V gene are DFQATT and SNEGSKA (reference sequence). With 1 base clipped from V and 0 bases from J, the junction kept 4 bases outside the gene matches. This CDR3 is 15 amino acids long. CDR3 DNA sequence: TGCAGTGCTAGAGTTCTAGCGGCTAGCACAGATACGCAGTATTTT. It encodes CSARVLAASTDTQYF.

This rearrangement joins TRBV6-6 to TRBJ2-7; D ambiguous. CDR1 and CDR2 from the germline V gene are MNHNY and SVGAGI (reference sequence). V was shortened by 3 bases and J by 5 bases, with 11 bases between the two germline ends. The CDR3 is made up of 13 amino acids. The CDR3 DNA is TGTGCCAGCAGTTATTTGGCAGGCCACGAGCAGTACTTC. This encodes CASSYLAGHEQYF.

The chain links TRBV4-1 to TRBJ2-1; 11 positions agree with TRBD2. Unmatched junction bases numbered 8, after V lost 8 bases and J lost 8 bases. CDR1 is MGHRA and CDR2 is YSYEKL in the germline V gene. The CDR3 sequence is 14 residues long. DNA for the CDR3: TGCGCCAGCTCACTAGCGGGAGTTGCGCATGAGCAGTTCTTC. Translation gives CASSLAGVAHEQFF.

The V gene is TRBV30, the J gene TRBJ1-1; no firm D call. Trimming cost V 0 bases and J 1 base, with 12 bases left between them. The germline V gene encodes CDR1 GTSNPN and CDR2 SVGIG (reference sequence). This CDR3 is 15 amino acids long. CDR3 bases: TGTGCCTGGAGTGTACACTACACCGGGAACACTGAAGCTTTCTTT. Its protein product is CAWSVHYTGNTEAFF.

This clonotype was recorded only once. This chain uses TRBV13 with TRBJ2-5; 7 bases are shared with TRBD1. Germline V lookup: CDR1 PRHDT, CDR2 FYEKMQ (reference sequence). After removal of 10 bases from V and 2 bases from J, the junction contained 13 bases not matched to a gene. The length of the CDR3 is 15 residues. CDR3 residues: CATQMGQMPQETQYF. CDR3 DNA: TGTGCCACCCAAATGGGACAGATGCCGCAAGAGACCCAGTACTTC.

The chain carries TRBV5-6 and TRBJ1-1; D unclear. Germline V gene sequence: CDR1 SGHDT, CDR2 YYEEEE. CDR3 length: 15 amino acids. V gave up 0 bases and J gave up 3 bases, with 12 bases separating them. CDR3 DNA: TGTGCCAGCAGCTTGGCCGGCCGATGGCACACTGAAGCTTTCTTT. Protein sequence: CASSLAGRWHTEAFF.

V usage is TRBV29-1 and J usage is TRBJ1-1; 7 bases match TRBD1. CDR1 is SQVTM, CDR2 ANQGSEA, per germline. The CDR3 contains 15 residues. Trimming removed 1 base from V and 1 base from J; junction bases left unmatched: 6. This CDR3 is CSVEGRGQPNTEAFF. Here the CDR3 DNA reads TGCAGCGTTGAAGGGAGGGGACAGCCGAACACTGAAGCTTTCTTT.

The rearrangement links TRBV6-1 to TRBJ2-2, with 7 positions matching TRBD1. The junction had 3 bases not matched to a gene; V was cut back by 2 bases and J by 3 bases. Per the germline V gene, CDR1 is MNHNS and CDR2 is SASEGT. The CDR3 spans 15 residues. CDR3 loop: CASSERQGDTGELFF. The CDR3 DNA reads as TGTGCCAGCAGTGAAAGACAGGGCGACACCGGGGAGCTGTTTTTT.

This rearrangement joins TRBV5-1 to TRBJ2-7; no firm D call. Trimming pared 1 base from V and 3 bases from J, leaving 11 bases between. This CDR3 spans 14 amino acids. CDR1 and CDR2 from the germline V gene are SGHRS and YFSETQ. CDR3 protein: CASSLRRVGYEQYF. The CDR3 coding sequence is TGCGCCAGCAGCTTGCGAAGGGTGGGCTACGAGCAGTACTTC.

The V gene is TRBV4-1, the J gene TRBJ1-1; D is perhaps TRBD1 (5 bases). Trimming removed 1 base from V and 0 bases from J, with 9 bases in between. The V gene's germline CDR1 is MGHRA and CDR2 YSYEKL. This CDR3 has 15 residues. CDR3 in amino acids: CASSQAGRVNTEAFF. The CDR3 DNA follows: TGCGCCAGCAGCCAAGCCGGCAGGGTGAACACTGAAGCTTTCTTT.

The CDR3 is CASSPSGPLTYNEQFF. The CDR3 nucleotides read TGTGCCAGCAGCCCCTCCGGGCCTCTTACCTACAATGAGCAGTTCTTC. V usage is TRBV7-9 and J usage is TRBJ2-1, with unresolved D. Germline V lookup: CDR1 SEHNR, CDR2 FQNEAQ (reference sequence). Trimming left V 5 bases short and J 2 bases short, with 16 bases between. The CDR3 loop spans 16 amino acids.

The chain employs TRBV4-1 and TRBJ2-1, with D unclear. Germline-derived CDR1 and CDR2 are MGHRA and YSYEKL. V was cut by 0 bases and J by 10 bases, with 7 bases left in between. The CDR3 totals 12 residues. CDR3 region: CASSQESQEQFF. The CDR3 DNA reads as TGCGCCAGCAGCCAAGAAAGTCAAGAGCAGTTCTTC.

The chain couples TRBV11-2 to TRBJ2-7; tentatively, D is TRBD2 (5 bases). Germline CDR1 and CDR2: SGHAT and FQNNGV. V was trimmed by 5 bases and J by 4 bases, leaving 18 bases between them. This CDR3 has 15 amino acids. CDR3 DNA: TGTGCCAGCAGCCCGGGATACGGACCCACTTACGAGCAGTACTTC. The encoded protein is CASSPGYGPTYEQYF.

This clonotype was recorded at least ten times. The chain links TRBV18 to TRBJ2-3, with D unclear. Trimming removed 8 bases from V and 4 bases from J, with 7 bases in between. Per the germline V gene, CDR1 is KGHSH and CDR2 is LQKENI. The CDR3 consists of 11 residues. Here the CDR3 reads CASSLADTQYF. CDR3 bases: TGTGCCAGCAGCTTGGCAGATACGCAGTATTTT. Drawing the rest from reference TRBV18 and TRBJ2-3, the complete variable domain is NAGVMQNPRHLVRRRGQEARLRCSPMKGHSHVYWYRQLPEEGLKFMVYLQKENIIDESGMPKERFSAEFPKEGPSILRIQQVVRGDSAAYFCASSLADTQYFGPGTRLTVL.

CDR3 region: CASSAGESHNQPQHF. CDR3 DNA sequence: TGTGCCAGCAGTGCCGGGGAGTCCCACAATCAGCCCCAGCATTTT. This sequence joins TRBV6-5 and TRBJ1-5; D is undetermined. The CDR3 consists of 15 residues. The V end lost 5 bases, the J end lost 3 bases, and 14 bases lay between the germline ends. Germline CDR1 and CDR2: MNHEY and SVGAGI.

The chain is built from TRBV27 and TRBJ2-7; D is uncertain. This CDR3 spans 13 amino acids. From germline, CDR1 is MNHEY and CDR2 SMNVEV (reference sequence). V lost 8 bases, J lost 3 bases, and 14 bases lay in between. This CDR3 reads CASGPERVYEQYF. The DNA for the CDR3 is TGTGCCAGCGGCCCGGAACGGGTCTACGAGCAGTACTTC.

In DNA, the CDR3 is TGCAGCGTCGCGGGACAGGGGGTTTACGAGCAGTACTTC. It translates to CSVAGQGVYEQYF. The chain links TRBV29-1 to TRBJ2-7; 11 nucleotides line up with TRBD1. The CDR3 covers 13 residues. The germline V gene encodes CDR1 SQVTM and CDR2 ANQGSEA. Trimming cost V 6 bases and J 4 bases; bases outside gene matches: 5.

The V call is TRBV6-1, the J call TRBJ1-1, with unresolved D. The germline V and J ends were trimmed by 7 bases and 0 bases, with 6 bases remaining between them. The CDR3 has 12 amino acids. The germline gives CDR1 MNHNS, CDR2 SASEGT. CDR3 nucleotides: TGTGCCAGCACCGACTTGAACACTGAAGCTTTCTTT. Its protein is CASTDLNTEAFF.

This chain connects TRBV5-1 to TRBJ2-2; 12 bases match TRBD2. This CDR3 has 21 residues. In germline, CDR1 is SGHRS, CDR2 YFSETQ. The trim removed 4 bases at V and 4 bases at J, leaving 20 bases unmatched. Written as DNA, the CDR3 is TGCGCCAGCAGCCCCGACACCGGGACAGAAAGACTAGCGGGGGCCACCGGGGAGCTGTTTTTT. As protein: CASSPDTGTERLAGATGELFF.

This chain connects TRBV28 to TRBJ2-7, with 7 positions matching TRBD1. Germline V lookup: CDR1 MDHEN, CDR2 SYDVKM. The CDR3 has 15 amino acids. Unmatched junction bases numbered 9, after V lost 5 bases and J lost 2 bases. The CDR3 reads CASSHSPGQAYEQYF. For the CDR3, the DNA is TGTGCCAGCAGTCATAGCCCCGGACAGGCCTACGAGCAGTACTTC.

V gene TRBV12-3 or TRBV12-4 combines with J gene TRBJ2-7; D not certain. V was clipped by 5 bases and J by 2 bases, with 19 bases between them. CDR3 size: 16 residues. The CDR3 DNA reads TGTGCCAGCAGTACGTGGGTCAGAAATAACCCCTACGAGCAGTACTTC. The encoded protein is CASSTWVRNNPYEQYF.

V usage is TRBV5-6 and J usage is TRBJ2-5; D tentatively fits TRBD1 or TRBD2 (5 bases each). The CDR3 runs to 16 residues. The germline V gene has CDR1 SGHDT and CDR2 YYEEEE. V shed 6 bases and J shed 2 bases, with 20 bases lying between them. The CDR3 spells CASIKQSWDLQETQYF. CDR3 in DNA: TGTGCCAGCATCAAACAGAGCTGGGACCTACAAGAGACCCAGTACTTC.

V and J are TRBV4-1 and TRBJ1-1; no clear D gene. The CDR3 covers 17 residues. V shed 4 bases and J shed 4 bases, with 22 bases lying between them. Germline CDR1 is MGHRA and CDR2 is YSYEKL. The CDR3 spells CASSRKKWVAEGTEAFF. The CDR3 region has the DNA TGCGCCAGCAGCCGGAAGAAGTGGGTCGCCGAGGGCACTGAAGCTTTCTTT.

The chain joins TRBV30 to TRBJ2-7, with D unresolved. Germline lookup yields CDR1 GTSNPN and CDR2 SVGIG (reference sequence). Trimming took 3 bases from V and 5 from J, leaving 14 bases between them. The CDR3 spans 13 residues. The CDR3 is CAWRTRGRNEQYF. DNA of the CDR3: TGTGCCTGGAGGACCCGAGGTCGTAACGAGCAGTACTTC.

The V gene is TRBV27, the J gene TRBJ1-5, with TRBD1 as a possible D gene (5 bases). Germline-derived CDR1 and CDR2 are MNHEY and SMNVEV (reference sequence). Trimming cost V 11 bases and J 7 bases, with 12 bases left between them. The CDR3 totals 11 residues. This CDR3 reads CAPARDQPQHF. DNA for the CDR3: TGTGCCCCGGCAAGGGACCAGCCCCAGCATTTT.

The chain recombines TRBV19 with TRBJ2-1; weak D call: TRBD2 (6 bases). The CDR3 is 15 residues long. Germline lookup yields CDR1 LNHDA and CDR2 SQIVND (reference sequence). V was pared by 4 bases and J by 0 bases, with 10 bases between. CDR3 protein: CASSRDSSSYNEQFF. The CDR3, as DNA: TGTGCCAGTAGTAGGGACTCGAGCTCCTACAATGAGCAGTTCTTC.